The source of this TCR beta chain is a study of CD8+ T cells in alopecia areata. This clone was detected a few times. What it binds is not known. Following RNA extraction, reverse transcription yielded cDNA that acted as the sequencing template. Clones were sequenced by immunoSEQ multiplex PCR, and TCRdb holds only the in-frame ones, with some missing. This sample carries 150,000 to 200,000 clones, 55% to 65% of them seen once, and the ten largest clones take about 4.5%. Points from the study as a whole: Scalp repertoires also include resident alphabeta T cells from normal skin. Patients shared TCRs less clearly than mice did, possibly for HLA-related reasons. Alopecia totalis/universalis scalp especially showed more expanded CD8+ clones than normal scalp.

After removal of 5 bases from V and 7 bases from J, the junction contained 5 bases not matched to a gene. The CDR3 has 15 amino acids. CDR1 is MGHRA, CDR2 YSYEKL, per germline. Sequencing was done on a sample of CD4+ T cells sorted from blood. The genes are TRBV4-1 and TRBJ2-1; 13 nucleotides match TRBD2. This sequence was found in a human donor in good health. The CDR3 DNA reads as TGCGCCAGCAGCTTAGTGGGACTAGCGGGGAATGAGCAGTTCTTC. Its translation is CASSLVGLAGNEQFF.